Below are 18 T cell receptor beta chains sequenced from a single sample in a study of blood T cell repertoires in COVID-19. TCRdb's table, derived via immunoSEQ multiplex PCR, lists solely in-frame clones and lacks some. The sample includes roughly 150,000 clones, less than 85% seen only once; the top ten take approximately 1.6%. Sequencing was performed on PBMCs or T cells enriched from blood (not recorded which). The receptors shown here come from a woman younger than 35 who had been exposed to COVID-19.

The V gene is TRBV7-6, the J gene TRBJ2-7; D is unresolved. CDR1 SGHVS and CDR2 FNYEAQ come from the germline V gene. The CDR3 totals 14 residues. V was pared by 1 base and J by 2 bases, with 9 bases between. CDR3 nucleotide sequence: TGTGCCAGCAGCTTAGACGTGGGCCCCTACGAGCAGTACTTC. Its translation is CASSLDVGPYEQYF.

This chain joins TRBV9 and TRBJ2-4; unclear D gene. Trimming removed 0 bases from V and 0 bases from J, with 7 bases in between. The germline gives CDR1 SGDLS, CDR2 YYNGEE. CDR3 size: 15 residues. CDR3 coding DNA: TGTGCCAGCAGCGTAGGGCGGTTAGCCAAAAACATTCAGTACTTC. Protein sequence: CASSVGRLAKNIQYF. The full variable domain, completed using reference TRBV9 and TRBJ2-4, is DSGVTQTPKHLITATGQRVTLRCSPRSGDLSVYWYQQSLDQGLQFLIQYYNGEERAKGNILERFSAQQFPDLHSELNLSSLELGDSALYFCASSVGRLAKNIQYFGAGTRLSVL.

The V call is TRBV27, the J call TRBJ1-1; tentative D call: TRBD1 (6 bases). The CDR3 extends over 12 amino acids. CDR1 is MNHEY, CDR2 SMNVEV, per germline (reference sequence). Trimming left V 8 bases short and J 6 bases short, with 13 bases between. CDR3 sequence: CASARAGAEAFF. In DNA, the CDR3 is TGTGCCAGCGCCAGAGCAGGGGCTGAAGCTTTCTTT.

The chain recombines TRBV9 with TRBJ2-1; tentatively, D is TRBD1 (5 bases). V was pared by 1 base and J by 0 bases, with 11 bases between. This CDR3 is built from 16 residues. Per germline, CDR1 SGDLS and CDR2 YYNGEE. Here the CDR3 DNA reads TGTGCCAGCAGCGTAATCGACAGTCGCTCCTACAATGAGCAGTTCTTC. Protein: CASSVIDSRSYNEQFF.

This clone was recorded only once. This CDR3 is CASSLFSEQFF. For the CDR3, the DNA is TGTGCCAGCAGTTTGTTCTCTGAGCAGTTCTTC. This sequence joins TRBV12-3 or TRBV12-4 and TRBJ2-1, with no clear D. The CDR3 sequence is 11 residues long. Trimming stripped 3 bases from V and 9 bases from J, with 6 bases between.

The chain couples TRBV28 to TRBJ2-7; no reliable D call. The CDR3 extends over 14 amino acids. Trimming removed 7 bases from V and 2 bases from J, with 15 bases in between. Germline CDR1 MDHEN, CDR2 SYDVKM. The CDR3 DNA is TGTGCCAGCATTAAATCTTCGGTAACCTACGAGCAGTACTTC. Protein: CASIKSSVTYEQYF. Filled out from reference TRBV28 and TRBJ2-7, the complete variable domain reads DVKVTQSSRYLVKRTGEKVFLECVQDMDHENMFWYRQDPGLGLRLIYFSYDVKMKEKGDIPEGYSVSREKKERFSLILESASTNQTSMYLCASIKSSVTYEQYFGPGTRLTVT.

CDR3 protein: CASSLRTSLDEQYF. Written as DNA, the CDR3 is TGTGCCAGCAGCTTGAGGACTAGCTTGGACGAGCAGTACTTC. This sequence joins TRBV5-5 and TRBJ2-7, with TRBD2 matching 8 bases. The CDR3 has 14 amino acids. V lost 1 base, J lost 5 bases, and 5 bases stayed unmatched. The V gene's germline CDR1 is SGHKS and CDR2 YYEKEE (reference sequence).

This clone was seen only a few times. The chain uses TRBV11-2 and TRBJ2-2; 8 positions match TRBD1. V shed 1 base and J 9 bases; nucleotides not matched to a gene: 4. The CDR3 totals 14 residues. CDR1 is SGHAT, CDR2 FQNNGV, per germline. CDR3 nucleotides: TGTGCCAGCAGCTTAGCAGGGGGCGGGCGGGAGCTGTTTTTT. Translating gives CASSLAGGGRELFF. The whole variable domain, remainder taken from reference TRBV11-2 and TRBJ2-2, is EAGVAQSPRYKIIEKRQSVAFWCNPISGHATLYWYQQILGQGPKLLIQFQNNGVVDDSQLPKDRFSAERLKGVDSTLKIQPAKLEDSAVYLCASSLAGGGRELFFGEGSRLTVL.

The chain recombines TRBV4-1 with TRBJ1-5; 8 bases fit TRBD1. This CDR3 comprises 14 residues. Trimming took 4 bases from V and 3 from J; bases not matched to a gene: 2. Germline CDR1 MGHRA, CDR2 YSYEKL. Here the CDR3 DNA reads TGCGCCAGCAGCCGGACAGGGCTCAATCAGCCCCAGCATTTT. This encodes CASSRTGLNQPQHF.

This clone was found once. This chain links TRBV28 with TRBJ1-5, with D possibly matching TRBD1 (5 bases). The ends were cut back, 1 base at V and 6 bases at J, with 10 bases in the middle. The CDR3 runs 14 residues. Germline assignment: CDR1 MDHEN and CDR2 SYDVKM. The DNA of the CDR3 is TGTGCCAGCAGTTTATTGACAGCCATTCAGCCCCAGCATTTT. Translation gives CASSLLTAIQPQHF.

This clone was seen ten or more times. The chain is built from TRBV28 and TRBJ1-2; D uncertain. The V and J ends lost 1 base and 4 bases respectively, with 10 bases between them. This CDR3 comprises 14 residues. The V gene's germline CDR1 is MDHEN and CDR2 SYDVKM. The CDR3 DNA follows: TGTGCCAGCAGTTTATTCGGCGGTGTCTATGGCTACACCTTC. Translating it yields CASSLFGGVYGYTF.

The rearrangement uses TRBV30 and TRBJ2-7, with TRBD1 identical over 7 bases. J was trimmed by 0 bases and V by 5 bases; bases with no gene match: 4. This CDR3 region has 13 residues. Germline V CDR1 and CDR2: GTSNPN, SVGIG (reference sequence). The CDR3 DNA follows: TGTGCCTGGGAGGACAGGAGCTCCTACGAGCAGTACTTC. The encoded protein is CAWEDRSSYEQYF.

This sequence joins TRBV11-2 and TRBJ2-1; 8 bases align to TRBD2. The length of the CDR3 is 15 residues. Looked up from germline, CDR1 is SGHAT and CDR2 is FQNNGV. Germline trimming cut 3 bases from V and 7 bases from J; bases unmatched to any gene: 8. CDR3 amino acids: CASSFLAGTGNEQFF. Here the CDR3 DNA reads TGTGCCAGCAGCTTTCTAGCGGGCACAGGGAATGAGCAGTTCTTC.

The chain combines TRBV30 with TRBJ1-1; unclear D gene. V shed 0 bases and J shed 1 base, with 6 bases lying between them. The CDR3 runs to 13 residues. Germline values: CDR1 GTSNPN, CDR2 SVGIG (reference sequence). The CDR3 reads CAWSVLKNTEAFF. The CDR3, as DNA: TGTGCCTGGAGTGTACTAAAGAACACTGAAGCTTTCTTT. Full variable domain (outside the CDR3, taken from reference TRBV30 and TRBJ1-1): SQTIHQWPATLVQPVGSPLSLECTVEGTSNPNLYWYRQAAGRGLQLLFYSVGIGQISSEVPQNLSASRPQDRQFILSSKKLLLSDSGFYLCAWSVLKNTEAFFGQGTRLTVV.

This chain joins TRBV24-1 and TRBJ1-2, with TRBD1 matching over 7 bases. The CDR3 runs to 12 residues. The ends lost 7 bases at V and 5 bases at J; junction bases unmatched: 3. Germline V gene sequence: CDR1 KGHDR, CDR2 SFDVKD. This CDR3 reads CATSGDSYGYTF. CDR3 nucleotide sequence: TGTGCCACCAGCGGGGACAGTTATGGCTACACCTTC.

This clone has only a few counts. This rearrangement joins TRBV6-5 to TRBJ1-4; TRBD1 is a possible D gene (5 bases). Germline loops: CDR1 MNHEY, CDR2 SVGAGI. Deletions cut 2 bases from V and 7 bases from J, with 17 bases between. This CDR3 region has 16 residues. In nucleotides, the CDR3 is TGTGCCAGCAGTTACCAACCGTGGGGGGAGAGTGAAAAACTGTTTTTT. Residues: CASSYQPWGESEKLFF.

The chain carries TRBV30 and TRBJ1-2; D remains unclear. Germline V CDR1 and CDR2: GTSNPN, SVGIG (reference sequence). Trimming left V 1 base short and J 8 bases short, with 11 bases between. CDR3 length: 12 residues. CDR3 nucleotides: TGTGCCTGGAGTGCGGGAGGCTGGGGCTACACCTTC. This gives the protein CAWSAGGWGYTF. The variable domain in full, completed from reference TRBV30 and TRBJ1-2, reads SQTIHQWPATLVQPVGSPLSLECTVEGTSNPNLYWYRQAAGRGLQLLFYSVGIGQISSEVPQNLSASRPQDRQFILSSKKLLLSDSGFYLCAWSAGGWGYTFGSGTRLTVV.

V gene TRBV27 combines with J gene TRBJ1-1; the D is unclear. V was pared by 0 bases and J by 0 bases, with 8 bases between. The CDR3 extends over 15 amino acids. Germline loops: CDR1 MNHEY, CDR2 SMNVEV (reference sequence). The CDR3 bases are TGTGCCAGCAGTTTATCGAAGGGAGTGAACACTGAAGCTTTCTTT. Translating it yields CASSLSKGVNTEAFF.